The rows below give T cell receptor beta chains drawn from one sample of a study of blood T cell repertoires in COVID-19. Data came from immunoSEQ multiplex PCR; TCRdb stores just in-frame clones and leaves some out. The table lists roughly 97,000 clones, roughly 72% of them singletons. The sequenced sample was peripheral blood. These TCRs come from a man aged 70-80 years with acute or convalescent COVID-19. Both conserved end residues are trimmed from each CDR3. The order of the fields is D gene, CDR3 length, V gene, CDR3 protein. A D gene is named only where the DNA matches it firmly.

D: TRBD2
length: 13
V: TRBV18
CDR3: ASSPLTVGGNIQY

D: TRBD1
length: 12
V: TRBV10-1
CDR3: ASSEDRGRPEAF

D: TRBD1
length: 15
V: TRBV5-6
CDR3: ASSLEWQGEPNEKLF

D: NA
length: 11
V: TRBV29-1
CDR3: SVVGGPTTEAF

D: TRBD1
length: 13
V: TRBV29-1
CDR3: SALGQVATNEKLF

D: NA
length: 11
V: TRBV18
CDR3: ATGLYNTGELF

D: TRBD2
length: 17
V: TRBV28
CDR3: ASSSGGGTWREGTDTQY

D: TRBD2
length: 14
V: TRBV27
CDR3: ASSRKAGGFSDTQY

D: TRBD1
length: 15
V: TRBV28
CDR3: ASSPLTGTGGEETQY

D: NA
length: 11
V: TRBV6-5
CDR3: ASSYSLGAEAF

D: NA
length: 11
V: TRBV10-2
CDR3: ASRFQENTEAF

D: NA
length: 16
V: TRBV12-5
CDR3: ASGLVIQGATGANVLT

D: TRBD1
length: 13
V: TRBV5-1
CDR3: ASSTGTGDPDTQY

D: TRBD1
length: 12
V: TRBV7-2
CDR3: ASTPTGSSYEQY

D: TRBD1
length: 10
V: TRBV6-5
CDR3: ASRTGRYGYT

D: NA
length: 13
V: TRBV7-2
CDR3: ASSLTRDTRETQY

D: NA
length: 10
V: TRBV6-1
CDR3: ASSEAESPQH

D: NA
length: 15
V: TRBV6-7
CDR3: ASSYRGETRTLYGYT

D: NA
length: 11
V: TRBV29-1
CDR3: SGGEVVAGELF

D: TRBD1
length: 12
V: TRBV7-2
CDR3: ASSLGDRYNEQF

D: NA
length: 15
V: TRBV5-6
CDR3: ASSLRGGAAGQETQY

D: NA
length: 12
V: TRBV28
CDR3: ASSRGLPNTEAF

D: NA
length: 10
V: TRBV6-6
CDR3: ASSLQGSEAF

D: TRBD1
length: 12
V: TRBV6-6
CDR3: ASSRDRGNTEAF

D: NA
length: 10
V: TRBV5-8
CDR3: ASRRTEYGYT

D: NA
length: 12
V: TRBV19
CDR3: ASSILVGNQPQH

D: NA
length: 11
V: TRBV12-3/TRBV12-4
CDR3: ASSLVEGHEQY

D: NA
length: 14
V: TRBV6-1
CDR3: ASSARILNSNQPQH

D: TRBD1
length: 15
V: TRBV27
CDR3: ASSLGWGQGVTYEQY

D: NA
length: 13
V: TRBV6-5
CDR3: ASSYLAMSTDTQY

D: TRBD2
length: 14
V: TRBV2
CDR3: ASSEGGGANTGELF

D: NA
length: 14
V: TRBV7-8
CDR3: ASSRGTGATNEKLF

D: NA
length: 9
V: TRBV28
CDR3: ASITPYGYT

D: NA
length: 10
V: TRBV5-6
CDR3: ASSRGTYEQY

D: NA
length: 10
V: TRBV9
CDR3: ASSVGNNEQF

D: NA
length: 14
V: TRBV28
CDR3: ASSLFKGGAGYEQF

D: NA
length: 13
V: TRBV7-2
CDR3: ASRKGGRSTDTQY

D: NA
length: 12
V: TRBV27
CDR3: ASRESTSTGELF

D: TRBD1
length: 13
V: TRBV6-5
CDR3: ASSFHATGGYGYT

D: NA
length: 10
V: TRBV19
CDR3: ASSTRDSGYT

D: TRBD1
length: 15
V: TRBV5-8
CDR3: ASSLAPGTGIYQPQH

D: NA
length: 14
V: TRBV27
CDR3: ASSLSTSGAYNEQF

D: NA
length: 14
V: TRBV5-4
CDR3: ASFRDIGEMNTEAF

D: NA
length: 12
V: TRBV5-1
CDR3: ASSLDRVTGELF

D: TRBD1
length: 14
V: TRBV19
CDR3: ASSTDREGDQETQY